This T cell receptor beta chain was captured by sequencing in a study of cytomegalovirus exposure and HLA in healthy donors. Study outcomes and limitations: Associated with cytomegalovirus, according to the listing, were 170 or so TCR beta chains.

Method: immunoSEQ multiplex PCR; TCRdb's copy keeps in-frame clones and lacks some. The data contain tens of thousands of clones, approximately 97% of them seen just once; the ten biggest clones take up under 2%. Germline loops: CDR1 SEHNR, CDR2 FQNEAQ (reference sequence). This CDR3 is built from 15 residues. Deletions cut 1 base from V and 5 bases from J, with 12 bases between. Concerning this clone: The antigen is not known.

The source material was PBMCs. This sequence originates from a woman aged 18-29 years in good health and CMV-seropositive. This rearrangement joins TRBV7-9 to TRBJ1-5; tentative D call: TRBD1 (5 bases). CDR3: CASSLDGREDQPQHF. Here the CDR3 DNA reads TGTGCCAGCAGCTTAGACGGCAGGGAAGATCAGCCCCAGCATTTT.